This T cell receptor (beta chain) came from a study of cytomegalovirus exposure and HLA in healthy donors. Study in general: Genetic ancestry analysis placed 81% of the roughly 400 donors that were genotyped in the Caucasian-associated cluster.

Study-wide points: Earlier analysis found most TCR beta V segments productive about 87% or about 30% of the time. Confirmation in vitro established that a few CMV-associated chains were specific for CMV antigens.

This CDR3 region has 14 residues. CDR1 SNHLY and CDR2 FYNNEI come from the germline V gene. V was clipped by 0 bases and J by 2 bases, with 7 bases between them. The PCR was carried out with 60 Vbeta primers and 13 Jbeta primers. The table came from immunoSEQ multiplex PCR; TCRdb's copy has only in-frame clones and leaves some out. The profile shows around 100,000 clones, over 75% of them singletons. A remark on this clone: Its cognate antigen is unknown.

The V call is TRBV2, the J call TRBJ1-2; D not certain. Sequenced sample: PBMCs. The TCR originated in a man under 40 in good health and CMV-seronegative. The CDR3 protein is CASSEAPENYGYTF. Here the CDR3 DNA reads TGTGCCAGCAGTGAAGCGCCCGAGAACTATGGCTACACCTTC.